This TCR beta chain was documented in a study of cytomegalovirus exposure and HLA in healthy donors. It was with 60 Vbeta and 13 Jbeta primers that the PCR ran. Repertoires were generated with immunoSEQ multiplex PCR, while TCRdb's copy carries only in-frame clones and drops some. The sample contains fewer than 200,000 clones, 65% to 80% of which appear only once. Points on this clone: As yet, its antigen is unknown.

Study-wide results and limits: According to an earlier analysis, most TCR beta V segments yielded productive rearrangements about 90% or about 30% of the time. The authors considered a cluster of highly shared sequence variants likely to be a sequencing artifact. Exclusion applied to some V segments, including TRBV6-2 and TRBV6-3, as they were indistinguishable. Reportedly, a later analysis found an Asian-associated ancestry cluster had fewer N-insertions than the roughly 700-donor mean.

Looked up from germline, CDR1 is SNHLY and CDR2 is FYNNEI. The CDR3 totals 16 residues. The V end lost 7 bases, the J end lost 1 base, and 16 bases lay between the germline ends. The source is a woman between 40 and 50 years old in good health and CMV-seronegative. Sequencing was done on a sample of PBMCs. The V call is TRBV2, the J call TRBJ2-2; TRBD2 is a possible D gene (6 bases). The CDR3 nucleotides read TGTGCCAGCACCTTGGTTGCGGGATTGAACACCGGGGAGCTGTTTTTT. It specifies CASTLVAGLNTGELFF.